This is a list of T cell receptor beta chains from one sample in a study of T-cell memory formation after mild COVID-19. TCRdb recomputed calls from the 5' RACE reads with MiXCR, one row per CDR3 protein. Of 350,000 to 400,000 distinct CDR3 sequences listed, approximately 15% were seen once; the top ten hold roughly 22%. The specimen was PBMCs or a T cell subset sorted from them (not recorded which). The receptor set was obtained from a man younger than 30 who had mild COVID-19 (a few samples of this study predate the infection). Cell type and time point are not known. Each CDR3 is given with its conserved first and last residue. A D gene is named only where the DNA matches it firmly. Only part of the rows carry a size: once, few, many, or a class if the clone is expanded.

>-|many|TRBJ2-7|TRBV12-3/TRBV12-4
CASSFGASYEQYF
TGTGCCAGCAGTTTCGGGGCTTCCTACGAGCAGTACTTC
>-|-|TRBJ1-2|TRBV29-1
CSVSEGGPDLTF
TGCAGCGTTTCGGAGGGGGGTCCGGACCTCACCTTC
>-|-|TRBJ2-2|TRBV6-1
CASSEWQANTGELFF
TGTGCCAGCAGTGAATGGCAGGCGAACACCGGGGAGCTGTTTTTT
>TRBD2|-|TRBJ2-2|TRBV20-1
CSARDLGPGEVAGGPETGELFF
TGCAGTGCTAGAGATCTTGGTCCCGGGGAAGTAGCGGGGGGGCCGGAGACCGGGGAGCTGTTTTTT
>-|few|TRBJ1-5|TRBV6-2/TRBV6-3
CASTRSVPDQPQHF
TGTGCCAGCACCCGCAGCGTACCTGATCAGCCCCAGCATTTT
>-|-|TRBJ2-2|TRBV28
CASRLDGNTGELFF
TGTGCCAGCAGACTAGACGGGAACACCGGGGAGCTGTTTTTT
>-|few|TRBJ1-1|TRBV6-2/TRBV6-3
CASSYKTEAFF
TGTGCCAGCAGTTACAAGACTGAAGCTTTCTTT
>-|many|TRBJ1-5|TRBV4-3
CASSQDLSQDQPQHF
TGCGCCAGCAGCCAAGATCTCTCCCAGGATCAGCCCCAGCATTTT
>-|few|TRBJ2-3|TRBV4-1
CASSQDFRTDTQYF
TGCGCCAGCAGCCAAGATTTTAGGACAGATACGCAGTATTTT
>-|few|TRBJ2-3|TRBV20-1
CSASSVTDTQYF
TGCAGTGCCTCCTCGGTCACAGATACGCAGTATTTT
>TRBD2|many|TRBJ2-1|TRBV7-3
CASKKGGGDNEQFF
TGTGCCAGCAAGAAGGGCGGGGGAGACAATGAGCAGTTCTTC
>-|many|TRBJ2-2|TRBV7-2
CASSLAFPGAGGELFF
TGTGCCAGCAGCTTAGCATTTCCGGGGGCTGGCGGGGAGCTGTTTTTT
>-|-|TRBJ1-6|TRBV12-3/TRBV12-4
CASREGIWNSPLHF
TGTGCCAGCAGGGAGGGGATTTGGAATTCACCCCTCCACTTT
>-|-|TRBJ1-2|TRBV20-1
CSAQDSPFGYTF
TGCAGTGCCCAGGACAGCCCCTTTGGCTACACCTTC
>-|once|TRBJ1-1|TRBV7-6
CASSLTGGETEAFF
TGTGCCAGCAGCTTAACGGGGGGAGAGACTGAAGCTTTCTTT
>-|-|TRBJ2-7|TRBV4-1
CASSQDYGSAYEQYF
TGCGCCAGCAGCCAAGATTACGGGAGCGCATACGAGCAGTACTTC
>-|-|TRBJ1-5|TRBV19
CASLMYGTAGGPQHF
TGTGCCAGTCTGATGTACGGGACTGCTGGGGGTCCCCAGCATTTT
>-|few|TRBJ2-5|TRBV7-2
CASSLGGRAVGETQYF
TGTGCCAGCAGCTTAGGGGGCAGGGCAGTGGGAGAGACCCAGTACTTC
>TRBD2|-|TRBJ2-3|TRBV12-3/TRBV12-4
CASSLTSGGRSTDTQYF
TGTGCCAGCAGTTTAACTAGCGGGGGGAGATCGACAGATACGCAGTATTTT
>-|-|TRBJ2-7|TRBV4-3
CASSQGASGGPYEQYF
TGCGCCAGCAGCCAAGGGGCTAGTGGGGGGCCCTACGAGCAGTACTTC
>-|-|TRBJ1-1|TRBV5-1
CASSLEGGLNTEAFF
TGCGCCAGCAGCTTGGAGGGCGGCTTGAACACTGAAGCTTTCTTT
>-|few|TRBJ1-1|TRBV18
CASSPRPGRPEPEAFF
TGTGCCAGCTCACCGCGTCCGGGACGCCCAGAACCTGAAGCTTTCTTT
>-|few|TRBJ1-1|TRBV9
CASSVGRVTEAFF
TGTGCCAGCAGCGTAGGCAGGGTGACTGAAGCTTTCTTT
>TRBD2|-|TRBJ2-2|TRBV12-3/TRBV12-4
CASSGLGAGELFF
TGTGCCAGCAGTGGACTAGGGGCCGGGGAGCTGTTTTTT
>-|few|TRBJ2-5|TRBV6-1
CASNWATEETQYF
TGTGCCAGCAATTGGGCAACAGAAGAGACCCAGTACTTC
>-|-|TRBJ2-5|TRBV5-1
CATRESLQETQYF
TGCGCCACCCGGGAAAGCCTCCAAGAGACCCAGTACTTC
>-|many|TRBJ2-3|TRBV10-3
CAISDFRGDTQYF
TGTGCCATCAGTGATTTTAGGGGAGATACGCAGTATTTT
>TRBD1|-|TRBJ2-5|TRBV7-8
CASSRTGLKETQYF
TGTGCCAGCAGCCGGACAGGGTTAAAAGAGACCCAGTACTTC
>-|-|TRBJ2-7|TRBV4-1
CASSQDPGNAYEQYF
TGCGCCAGCAGCCAAGATCCAGGGAACGCCTACGAGCAGTACTTC
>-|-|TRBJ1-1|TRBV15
CATSTIPGATNTEAFF
TGTGCCACCAGCACAATCCCAGGGGCTACGAACACTGAAGCTTTCTTT
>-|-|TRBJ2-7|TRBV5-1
CASSPGLPYEQYF
TGCGCCAGCAGCCCGGGGCTCCCCTACGAGCAGTACTTC
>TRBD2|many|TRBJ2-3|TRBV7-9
CASSPLAGFTDTQYF
TGTGCCAGCAGCCCACTAGCGGGGTTCACAGATACGCAGTATTTT
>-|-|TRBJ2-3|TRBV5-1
CASYRGGGADTQYF
TGCGCCAGCTATCGTGGAGGGGGCGCAGATACGCAGTATTTT
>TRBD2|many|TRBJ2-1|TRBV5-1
CASRALADTYNEQFF
TGCGCCAGCAGGGCACTAGCGGACACGTACAATGAGCAGTTCTTC
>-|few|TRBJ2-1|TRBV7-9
CASSLDRANAGNEQFF
TGTGCCAGCAGCTTAGATCGGGCGAACGCGGGCAATGAGCAGTTCTTC
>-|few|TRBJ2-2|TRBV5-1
CASSLAHVWTGELFF
TGCGCCAGCAGCTTGGCCCACGTGTGGACCGGGGAGCTGTTTTTT
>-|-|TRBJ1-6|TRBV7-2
CASSLRGRGQSPLHF
TGTGCCAGCAGCTTAAGGGGACGAGGGCAATCACCCCTCCACTTT
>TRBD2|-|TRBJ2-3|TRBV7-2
CAGTSGTDTQYF
TGTGCCGGGACTAGCGGCACAGATACGCAGTATTTT
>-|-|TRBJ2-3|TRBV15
CATSSVRLPTTDTQYF
TGTGCCACCAGCAGCGTCAGGTTGCCGACCACAGATACGCAGTATTTT
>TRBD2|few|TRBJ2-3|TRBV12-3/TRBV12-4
CASSLGGLAGVDTQYF
TGTGCCAGCAGTTTAGGAGGACTAGCGGGGGTAGATACGCAGTATTTT
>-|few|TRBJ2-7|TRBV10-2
CASSGADSYEQYF
TGCGCCAGCAGTGGGGCAGATTCCTACGAGCAGTACTTC
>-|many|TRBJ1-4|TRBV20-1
CSAREGGQREKLFF
TGCAGTGCTAGAGAGGGGGGGCAGAGAGAAAAACTGTTTTTT
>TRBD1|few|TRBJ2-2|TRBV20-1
CSARARLGDRGPRINTGELFF
TGCAGTGCTAGAGCTCGATTAGGGGACAGGGGGCCCCGAATTAACACCGGGGAGCTGTTTTTT
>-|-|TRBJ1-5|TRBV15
CATSISQGYQPQHF
TGTGCCACCAGCATCAGTCAGGGGTATCAGCCCCAGCATTTT
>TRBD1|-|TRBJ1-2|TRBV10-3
CAISESKYGTGDYGYTF
TGTGCCATCAGTGAGTCGAAATACGGGACAGGGGACTATGGCTACACCTTC
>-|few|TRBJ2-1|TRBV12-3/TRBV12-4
CASSSTTGGRDEQFF
TGTGCCAGCAGCTCTACCACCGGGGGACGGGATGAGCAGTTCTTC
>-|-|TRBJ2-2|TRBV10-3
CAISVGGRSTGELFF
TGTGCCATCAGTGTGGGGGGCCGTAGCACCGGGGAGCTGTTTTTT
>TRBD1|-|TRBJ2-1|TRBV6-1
CASSTDRGTPHNEQFF
TGTGCCAGCAGTACGGACAGGGGGACTCCACACAATGAGCAGTTCTTC
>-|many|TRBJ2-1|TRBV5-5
CASSLLGDNEQFF
TGTGCCAGCAGCTTATTGGGTGACAATGAGCAGTTCTTC
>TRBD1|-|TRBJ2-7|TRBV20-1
CSAGDRVLTYEQYF
TGCAGTGCTGGCGACAGGGTGTTGACCTACGAGCAGTACTTC
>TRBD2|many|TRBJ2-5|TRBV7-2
CASSPGGVSGETQYF
TGTGCCAGCAGCCCGGGGGGAGTATCGGGAGAGACCCAGTACTTC
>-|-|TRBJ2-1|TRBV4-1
CASSQESATYNEQFF
TGCGCCAGCAGCCAAGAATCCGCGACTTACAATGAGCAGTTCTTC
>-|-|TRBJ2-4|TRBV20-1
CSASLGAASAKNIQYF
TGCAGTGCTAGTTTAGGCGCAGCCTCGGCCAAAAACATTCAGTACTTC
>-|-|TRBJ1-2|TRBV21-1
CASSKGPDSPYGYTF
TGTGCCAGCAGCAAAGGTCCGGACAGCCCTTATGGCTACACCTTC